These 27 T cell receptor beta chains were all obtained from the same sample, sequenced in a study of cytomegalovirus exposure and HLA in healthy donors. PCR involved 60 Vbeta and 13 Jbeta primers. Only in-frame clones appear in the TCRdb table, and some are missing; sequencing was by immunoSEQ multiplex PCR. The table records 150,000 to 200,000 clones, roughly 80% of them present only once. The sequencing input was PBMCs. The receptors stem from a woman between 45 and 65 years old in good health and CMV-seronegative.

The V call is TRBV6-5, the J call TRBJ2-1; TRBD2 matches 10 bases. Trimming cost V 5 bases and J 9 bases; bases outside gene matches: 10. CDR1 MNHEY and CDR2 SVGAGI come from the germline V gene. CDR3 size: 15 residues. The CDR3 region has the DNA TGTGCCAGCAGTCGACTAAGCGGGGGGGCCATTGAGCAGTTCTTC. It codes for CASSRLSGGAIEQFF.

The chain uses TRBV4-1 and TRBJ1-1; D gene unclear. The V end lost 0 bases, the J end lost 0 bases, and 8 bases lay between the germline ends. The CDR3 runs 15 residues. CDR1 is MGHRA, CDR2 YSYEKL, per germline. The DNA of the CDR3 is TGCGCCAGCAGCCAAGAAGGAGGGCTGAACACTGAAGCTTTCTTT. Its translation is CASSQEGGLNTEAFF.

In DNA, the CDR3 is TGCAGCGTTAGCAAGGGGCCCACTGAAGCTTTCTTT. Its protein product is CSVSKGPTEAFF. The rearrangement joins TRBV29-1 to TRBJ1-1, with a tentative D call TRBD1 (5 bases). The CDR3 is made up of 12 amino acids. The germline gives CDR1 SQVTM, CDR2 ANQGSEA. Trimming took off 5 bases at V and 4 bases at J, with 11 bases between the two ends. Together with reference TRBV29-1 and TRBJ1-1, the CDR3 gives the full variable domain: SAVISQKPSRDICQRGTSLTIQCQVDSQVTMMFWYRQQPGQSLTLIATANQGSEATYESGFVIDKFPISRPNLTFSTLTVSNMSPEDSSIYLCSVSKGPTEAFFGQGTRLTVV.

This clone was counted many times. The chain uses TRBV6-4 and TRBJ2-2; no reliable D call. Trimming removed 4 bases at V and 1 base at J, with 7 bases between. The CDR3 spans 14 residues. The germline V gene encodes CDR1 MRHNA and CDR2 SNTAGT. In nucleotides, the CDR3 is TGTGCCAGCAGTGTAGCTAAGAACACCGGGGAGCTGTTTTTT. Encoded protein: CASSVAKNTGELFF.

The chain carries TRBV7-3 and TRBJ1-2, with 7 bases that match TRBD1. Looked up from germline, CDR1 is SGHTA and CDR2 is FQGTGA. V shed 5 bases, J shed 2 bases, and the junction held 14 bases outside the gene matches. CDR3 size: 17 residues. The CDR3: CASSPPGDSAWNYGYTF. The CDR3 nucleotides are TGTGCCAGCAGCCCCCCCGGGGACAGCGCCTGGAACTATGGCTACACCTTC.

Here the CDR3 reads CSAEDSNTEAFF. The DNA for the CDR3 is TGCAGCGCCGAGGACAGTAACACTGAAGCTTTCTTT. V is TRBV29-1 and J is TRBJ1-1; a possible D gene is TRBD1 (6 bases). Germline V gene data show CDR1 as SQVTM and CDR2 as ANQGSEA. V gave up 7 bases and J gave up 2 bases, with 11 bases separating them. This CDR3 is 12 amino acids long. The full variable domain, in which reference TRBV29-1 and TRBJ1-1 provide the parts outside the CDR3, is SAVISQKPSRDICQRGTSLTIQCQVDSQVTMMFWYRQQPGQSLTLIATANQGSEATYESGFVIDKFPISRPNLTFSTLTVSNMSPEDSSIYLCSAEDSNTEAFFGQGTRLTVV.

For the CDR3, the DNA is TGTGCCAGCAGCGTAGATAAGAGGGGGCGGGGGGCCAACGTCCTGACTTTC. It specifies CASSVDKRGRGANVLTF. The gene calls are TRBV9 and TRBJ2-6; 7 bases fit TRBD1. The CDR3 spans 17 residues. Per the germline V gene, CDR1 is SGDLS and CDR2 is YYNGEE. J gave up 4 bases and V 0 bases, and 7 bases lay outside the gene matches.

V gene TRBV7-8 combines with J gene TRBJ2-7, with D possibly being TRBD2 (6 bases). Looked up from germline, CDR1 is SGHVS and CDR2 is FQNEAQ. The CDR3 sequence is 16 residues long. With 0 bases removed from V and 0 bases from J, the gap between germline ends came to 12 bases. The CDR3 protein is CASSLAARGSSYEQYF. Here the CDR3 DNA reads TGTGCCAGCAGCTTAGCTGCCCGGGGGTCCTCCTACGAGCAGTACTTC.

This chain links TRBV7-2 with TRBJ2-3; D is uncertain. CDR1 is SGHTA and CDR2 is FQGNSA in the germline V gene. The V end lost 5 bases, the J end lost 2 bases, and 14 bases lay between the germline ends. The CDR3 has 15 residues. CDR3 DNA sequence: TGTGCCAGCAGCGGATCTAGAGGCCCCACAGATACGCAGTATTTT. It translates to CASSGSRGPTDTQYF. Looking up the rest from reference TRBV7-2 and TRBJ2-3 gives the full variable domain: GAGVSQSPSNKVTEKGKDVELRCDPISGHTALYWYRQSLGQGLEFLIYFQGNSAPDKSGLPSDRFSAERTGGSVSTLTIQRTQQEDSAVYLCASSGSRGPTDTQYFGPGTRLTVL.

This clone was detected only a few times. In nucleotides, the CDR3 is TGTGCCACCAGATCGAGGGAGAACACTGAAGCTTTCTTT. Residues: CATRSRENTEAFF. The chain joins TRBV5-4 to TRBJ1-1; D ambiguous. CDR3 length: 13 amino acids. CDR1 and CDR2 from the germline V gene are SGHNT and YYREEE (reference sequence). The germline V and J ends were trimmed by 9 bases and 1 base, with 13 bases remaining between them.

This clone was counted between two and nine times. The chain joins TRBV7-2 to TRBJ1-2; D is possibly TRBD1 (6 bases). Germline V gene lookup returns CDR1 SGHTA and CDR2 FQGNSA. The ends were cut back, 1 base at V and 8 bases at J, with 14 bases in the middle. The CDR3 contains 14 residues. The CDR3 bases are TGTGCCAGCAGCTTAGTAGGCAGGACAGACGGCTACACCTTC. The encoded protein is CASSLVGRTDGYTF.

The V call is TRBV9, the J call TRBJ1-4, with 7 bases identical to TRBD1. This CDR3 is built from 17 residues. V shed 0 bases and J 0 bases; nucleotides not matched to a gene: 5. Per germline, CDR1 SGDLS and CDR2 YYNGEE. CDR3 sequence (DNA): TGTGCCAGCAGCGTAGGGGACAGCTCAACAACTAATGAAAAACTGTTTTTT. This codes for CASSVGDSSTTNEKLFF.

This chain uses TRBV5-1 with TRBJ2-1, with TRBD2 identical over 13 bases. Trimming at V came to 5 bases and at J to 1 base, leaving 3 bases not matched to a gene. From germline, CDR1 is SGHRS and CDR2 YFSETQ. The CDR3 sequence is 16 residues long. This CDR3 is CASSTSGGASYNEQFF. CDR3 nucleotides: TGCGCCAGCAGTACTAGCGGGGGGGCGTCCTACAATGAGCAGTTCTTC.

The V and J genes are TRBV4-3 and TRBJ1-1; D gene ambiguous. The CDR3 is 14 amino acids. Trimming pared 5 bases from V and 1 base from J, leaving 11 bases between. In germline, CDR1 is LGHNA, CDR2 YSLEER. CDR3 bases: TGCGCCAGCAGCAGAGGACGGGGGAACACTGAAGCTTTCTTT. It is translated as CASSRGRGNTEAFF.

A note on this clone: The same CDR3 can be traced to other DNA sequences in this sample. The rearrangement links TRBV18 to TRBJ1-1; D is undetermined. CDR3 length: 18 residues. V lost 3 bases and J lost 2, with 22 bases in between. CDR1 is KGHSH and CDR2 is LQKENI in the germline V gene. The CDR3 loop reads CASSPRSLGGDFNTEAFF. CDR3 sequence (DNA): TGTGCCAGCTCACCTCGTAGCTTGGGTGGAGACTTTAACACTGAAGCTTTCTTT.

The genes are TRBV5-6 and TRBJ2-7; TRBD1 agrees at 7 bases. Germline CDR1 reads SGHDT; CDR2 reads YYEEEE. This CDR3 has 18 residues. V shed 3 bases, J shed 4 bases, and the junction held 19 bases outside the gene matches. The CDR3 coding sequence is TGTGCCAGCAGCTCCCGGCCGGGACAGATATCACCTTATTACGAGCAGTACTTC. Translated, it gives CASSSRPGQISPYYEQYF.

This sequence joins TRBV9 and TRBJ1-1; D might be TRBD1 (6 bases). The CDR3 is 13 residues long. Trimming took 2 bases from V and 8 from J, leaving 13 bases between them. Germline V lookup: CDR1 SGDLS, CDR2 YYNGEE. Here the CDR3 reads CASSVSVTGEAFF. In DNA, the CDR3 is TGTGCCAGCAGCGTTAGCGTCACAGGGGAAGCTTTCTTT.

V gene TRBV6-5 combines with J gene TRBJ2-7, with TRBD2 matching over 9 bases. J lost 2 bases, V lost 6 bases, and 5 bases had no gene match. The CDR3 covers 14 residues. Germline assignment: CDR1 MNHEY and CDR2 SVGAGI. CDR3 DNA sequence: TGTGCCAGCAGCGTCCCTAGCGGGGCCTACGAGCAGTACTTC. It yields the protein CASSVPSGAYEQYF.

V gene TRBV14 combines with J gene TRBJ2-1, with TRBD2 as a possible D gene (5 bases). Germline V gene data show CDR1 as SGHDN and CDR2 as FVKESK. V was trimmed by 3 bases and J by 9 bases, leaving 18 bases between them. The CDR3 extends over 15 amino acids. The CDR3 loop is CASSQMGEGRGEQFF. CDR3 nucleotide sequence: TGTGCCAGCAGCCAGATGGGAGAAGGACGGGGTGAGCAGTTCTTC.

In regard to this clone: One junction end disagrees with the germline gene, perhaps due to a read error. The chain couples TRBV7-9 to TRBJ2-7; D might be TRBD1 (5 bases). The germline CDR1 and CDR2 sequences are SEHNR and FQNEAQ (reference sequence). The CDR3 totals 15 residues. In DNA, the CDR3 is TGTTCCAGCAGCTCCCCCCAGGGCGTTTCCTACGAGCAGTACTTC. This gives the protein CSSSSPQGVSYEQYF.

V is TRBV7-2 and J is TRBJ1-4; possible D gene TRBD1, 6 bases. V was pared by 2 bases and J by 3 bases, with 10 bases between. The CDR3 has 15 residues. CDR1 SGHTA and CDR2 FQGNSA come from the germline V gene. The CDR3 DNA reads TGTGCCAGCAGCTTATGGGGGCAAGCTAATGAAAAACTGTTTTTT. Amino acids: CASSLWGQANEKLFF.

The chain employs TRBV27 and TRBJ2-2, with 9 bases that match TRBD2. Germline assignment: CDR1 MNHEY and CDR2 SMNVEV (reference sequence). The CDR3 runs to 17 residues. With V trimmed by 3 bases and J by 4 bases, 9 bases remained unmatched. In nucleotides, the CDR3 is TGTGCCAGCAGTTTTGTCCCGGGACTAGCAGCCACCGGGGAGCTGTTTTTT. This codes for CASSFVPGLAATGELFF.

The chain employs TRBV5-4 and TRBJ1-3; no definite D call. The CDR3 covers 16 residues. Germline loops: CDR1 SGHNT, CDR2 YYREEE (reference sequence). V lost 4 bases, J lost 1 base, and 15 bases lay in between. Here the CDR3 reads CASSPGGEVSGNTIYF. The CDR3 DNA is TGTGCCAGCAGCCCCGGCGGGGAGGTTTCTGGAAACACCATATATTTT.

This clone has only one observation. This chain joins TRBV14 and TRBJ2-7, with 9 bases matching TRBD1. Trimming took 2 bases from V and 2 from J; bases not matched to a gene: 1. In germline, CDR1 is SGHDN, CDR2 FVKESK. The CDR3 length is 14 residues. CDR3 loop: CASSQNRGPYEQYF. CDR3 DNA: TGTGCCAGCAGCCAAAACAGGGGGCCCTACGAGCAGTACTTC.

This clone has only one observation. J is TRBJ2-7 and V is TRBV6-5; D gene uncertain. CDR3 length: 13 residues. Looked up from germline, CDR1 is MNHEY and CDR2 is SVGAGI. V gave up 3 bases and J gave up 2 bases, with 8 bases separating them. CDR3 loop: CASSYGRTYEQYF. In DNA form, the CDR3 reads TGTGCCAGCAGTTATGGCAGGACCTACGAGCAGTACTTC.

This clone was recorded only once. An end of the junction differs from the germline gene, which may be a read error. The same CDR3 can be traced to other DNA sequences in this sample. The rearrangement uses TRBV5-1 and TRBJ2-2, with D possibly TRBD1 on 6 matching bases. The CDR3 contains 17 residues. Germline CDR1 SGHRS, CDR2 YFSETQ. CDR3 DNA: TGCGCCAGCAGCTTGTTCTCCGGGACACCGAACACCGGGGAGTTGTTTTTT. It translates to CASSLFSGTPNTGELFF.

The chain employs TRBV19 and TRBJ2-7; 10 nucleotides line up with TRBD1. This CDR3 spans 14 amino acids. CDR1 LNHDA and CDR2 SQIVND come from the germline V gene (reference sequence). The junction had 13 bases not matched to a gene; V was cut back by 10 bases and J by 7 bases. CDR3 loop: CATRETGGAGEQYF. CDR3 coding DNA: TGTGCCACCCGAGAGACAGGGGGCGCGGGAGAGCAGTACTTC.